This T cell receptor (beta chain) was recorded in a study of shared clonotypes between healthy human individuals. Of note for this clone: As yet, its antigen is unknown.

General study results and limits: Only blood samples were collected, and tissue repertoires likely differ.

Deep-level settings were used for running the assay. Each replicate PCR on the sorted subsets used about 0.2 ug DNA (around 31,000 T cell genomes). TCRdb's table, derived via immunoSEQ multiplex PCR, lists solely in-frame clones and lacks some. Altogether about 2.4 million clones are present, around nine tenths being singletons, with the ten largest covering around 0.14%. This TCR was recovered from a man younger than 30 in good health. The specimen sequenced was naive CD4+ T cells sorted from blood. The subset is: CD45RA+ positively selected.

The DNA for the CDR3 is TGTGCCAGCAGCCCAGCCGGGGGTGTGAGGGAGCTGTTTTTT. It encodes CASSPAGGVRELFF. The chain uses TRBV7-2 and TRBJ2-2; a possible D gene is TRBD2 (6 bases). Germline loops: CDR1 SGHTA, CDR2 FQGNSA. Deletions cut 5 bases from V and 9 bases from J, with 16 bases between. The CDR3 totals 14 residues.